A single sample is the source of the 32 T cell receptor beta chains below, sequenced in a study of cytomegalovirus exposure and HLA in healthy donors. In the PCR, 60 Vbeta and 13 Jbeta primers were used. Libraries were prepared by immunoSEQ multiplex PCR; TCRdb keeps only in-frame clonotypes and omits some of them. Here the sample spans around 92,000 clones, 65% to 80% being singletons. Sequences were obtained from PBMCs. Receptor source: a man in his fifties or sixties in good health and CMV-seropositive.

The V gene is TRBV7-8, the J gene TRBJ1-6, with D perhaps TRBD1 (6 bases). The CDR3 has 16 amino acids. Trimming removed 4 bases at V and 6 bases at J, with 16 bases between. Germline V gene data show CDR1 as SGHVS and CDR2 as FQNEAQ. CDR3 nucleotide sequence: TGTGCCAGCAGCTCCGGGGGGGGCAGACCTAATTCACCCCTCCACTTT. Translated: CASSSGGGRPNSPLHF.

The chain is built from TRBV5-1 and TRBJ2-7, with a possible D match to TRBD1 (6 bases). The V gene's germline CDR1 is SGHRS and CDR2 YFSETQ. V gave up 2 bases and J gave up 5 bases, with 14 bases separating them. The CDR3 spans 14 residues. CDR3 sequence (DNA): TGCGCCAGCAGCTTAGGACAGATACAAGACGAGCAGTACTTC. Amino acids: CASSLGQIQDEQYF. Based on the CDR3 plus reference TRBV5-1 and TRBJ2-7, the full variable domain is KAGVTQTPRYLIKTRGQQVTLSCSPISGHRSVSWYQQTPGQGLQFLFEYFSETQRNKGNFPGRFSGRQFSNSRSEMNVSTLELGDSALYLCASSLGQIQDEQYFGPGTRLTVT.

This sequence joins TRBV7-9 and TRBJ2-2; 8 bases are a match to TRBD1. CDR1 and CDR2 from the germline V gene are SEHNR and FQNEAQ (reference sequence). After removal of 11 bases from V and 2 bases from J, the junction contained 7 bases not matched to a gene. The CDR3 is made up of 14 amino acids. CDR3: CAPHRGENTGELFF. The CDR3 DNA sequence: TGTGCCCCCCACAGGGGGGAAAACACCGGGGAGCTGTTTTTT.

This chain connects TRBV10-3 to TRBJ1-2; D perhaps matches TRBD1 (6 bases). Germline-derived CDR1 and CDR2 are ENHRY and SYGVKD. The length of the CDR3 is 12 residues. Trimming cost V 8 bases and J 8 bases, with 15 bases left between them. CDR3 nucleotide sequence: TGTGCCATCCAAGGGGGGGCGCCAGGCTACACCTTC. This encodes CAIQGGAPGYTF.

This clone was seen only once. V gene TRBV5-8 combines with J gene TRBJ2-5; 8 positions match TRBD1. The CDR3 loop spans 16 amino acids. After removal of 0 bases from V and 5 bases from J, the junction contained 9 bases not matched to a gene. Germline loops: CDR1 SGHTS, CDR2 YDEGEE. Here the CDR3 reads CASSLEGRGLFETQYF. CDR3 DNA: TGTGCCAGCAGCTTGGAGGGCAGGGGGCTTTTTGAGACCCAGTACTTC. Full variable domain (missing parts from reference TRBV5-8 and TRBJ2-5): EAGVTQSPTHLIKTRGQQATLRCSPISGHTSVYWYQQALGLGLQFLLWYDEGEERNRGNFPPRFSGRQFPNYSSELNVNALELEDSALYLCASSLEGRGLFETQYFGPGTRLLVL.

The chain combines TRBV6-6 with TRBJ2-3; 8 bases fit TRBD2. Germline-derived CDR1 and CDR2 are MNHNY and SVGAGI (reference sequence). Germline trimming cut 7 bases from V and 11 bases from J; bases unmatched to any gene: 8. This CDR3 has 12 amino acids. As DNA, the CDR3 is TGTGCCAGCACGGGAGGGGACCTCAAGCAGTATTTT. Residues: CASTGGDLKQYF.

CDR3 bases: TGCGCCAGCAGCCTCGGGCAACAGGCGGAAGCTTTCTTT. It is translated as CASSLGQQAEAFF. The chain employs TRBV5-1 and TRBJ1-1; perhaps TRBD1 as D (5 bases). CDR1 SGHRS and CDR2 YFSETQ come from the germline V gene. V lost 4 bases to trimming and J lost 8 bases, with 15 bases between them. The CDR3 sequence is 13 residues long.

The chain uses TRBV6-5 and TRBJ2-5; 9 bases agree with TRBD1. The CDR3 runs to 16 residues. The J segment lost 5 bases and the V segment lost 0 bases, leaving 7 bases of the junction unmatched. Germline V gene data show CDR1 as MNHEY and CDR2 as SVGAGI. DNA for the CDR3: TGTGCCAGCAGTTACTCATCAACAGGGGGCTGGGAGACCCAGTACTTC. Translating gives CASSYSSTGGWETQYF.

The rearrangement links TRBV30 to TRBJ1-6, with 9 positions matching TRBD1. The V and J ends lost 3 bases and 9 bases, in that order; junction bases with no gene match: 6. Germline loops: CDR1 GTSNPN, CDR2 SVGIG (reference sequence). The CDR3 consists of 14 residues. The CDR3 protein is CAWRMGQGGSPLHF. The CDR3 bases are TGTGCCTGGAGGATGGGACAGGGAGGTTCACCCCTCCACTTT.

The count of this clone is one. The V gene is TRBV28, the J gene TRBJ1-2, with D uncertain. V was cut by 5 bases and J by 4 bases, with 11 bases left in between. The CDR3 sequence is 13 residues long. The germline V gene has CDR1 MDHEN and CDR2 SYDVKM. CDR3 coding DNA: TGTGCCAGCAGTCCGGCCCGGGGCTATGGCTACACCTTC. Amino acid sequence: CASSPARGYGYTF.

The chain couples TRBV19 to TRBJ2-3; a possible D gene is TRBD2 (5 bases). The V gene's germline CDR1 is LNHDA and CDR2 SQIVND (reference sequence). Trimming pared 3 bases from V and 11 bases from J, leaving 18 bases between. The CDR3 is 14 amino acids. CDR3 coding DNA: TGTGCCAGTAGTATCCCGGGATATTACGCTGGGCAGTATTTT. Amino acids: CASSIPGYYAGQYF.

The J gene is TRBJ2-7, the V gene TRBV7-8; TRBD1 is a possible D gene (6 bases). CDR3 length equals 14 residues. V was pared by 5 bases and J by 5 bases, with 16 bases between. Germline lookup yields CDR1 SGHVS and CDR2 FQNEAQ. In nucleotides, the CDR3 is TGTGCCAGCAGCCAACGTCAGACAGGTGACGAGCAGTACTTC. Translated, it gives CASSQRQTGDEQYF.

The gene calls are TRBV6-5 and TRBJ1-2; TRBD1 matches 9 bases. Germline V gene sequence: CDR1 MNHEY, CDR2 SVGAGI. After removal of 4 bases from V and 10 bases from J, the junction contained 7 bases not matched to a gene. The CDR3 covers 13 residues. CDR3 loop: CASSFTGGADYTF. CDR3 nucleotide sequence: TGTGCCAGCAGTTTTACAGGGGGCGCAGACTACACCTTC.

This chain uses TRBV27 with TRBJ2-5, with D unresolved. Germline-derived CDR1 and CDR2 are MNHEY and SMNVEV (reference sequence). V lost 11 bases and J 2 bases, leaving 12 bases between the germline ends. The CDR3 extends over 12 amino acids. The CDR3 coding sequence is TGTGCCTCCGGGTATTTACAAGAGACCCAGTACTTC. Protein sequence: CASGYLQETQYF.

V and J are TRBV4-2 and TRBJ2-1; 15 bases are a match to TRBD2. Germline-derived CDR1 and CDR2 are LGHNA and YNFKEQ. Trimming at V came to 0 bases and at J to 4 bases, leaving 13 bases not matched to a gene. The CDR3 runs to 21 residues. The CDR3 is CASSQEGSRTSGGGSYNEQFF. Written as DNA, the CDR3 is TGTGCCAGCAGCCAAGAGGGTTCAAGGACTAGCGGGGGGGGTTCGTACAATGAGCAGTTCTTC.

Comments on this clone: The junction shows a germline mismatch at one end, possibly a read error. The chain couples TRBV7-7 to TRBJ1-1, with no clear D. The CDR3 runs 13 residues. In germline, CDR1 is SSHAT, CDR2 FNYEAQ (reference sequence). The CDR3 here is CASSLSVSTEAFF. DNA of the CDR3: TGTGCTAGCAGTCTTAGCGTGAGCACTGAAGCTTTCTTT.

This clone appeared once. This chain connects TRBV4-3 to TRBJ2-3; possibly TRBD2 for D (6 bases). Germline V gives CDR1 LGHNA, CDR2 YSLEER. This CDR3 has 15 amino acids. Between the trimmed V and J ends, which lost 0 bases and 5 bases, there was a span of 12 bases. The CDR3 DNA follows: TGCGCCAGCAGCCAAGAAGTTGAGCGGGTAGATACGCAGTATTTT. It translates to CASSQEVERVDTQYF.

This chain uses TRBV7-6 with TRBJ2-6; D unresolved. The germline V gene has CDR1 SGHVS and CDR2 FNYEAQ. The CDR3 length is 15 residues. V was cut by 2 bases and J by 4 bases, with 9 bases left in between. DNA for the CDR3: TGTGCCAGCAGCTTAATTCTTGGCGGGGCCAACGTCCTGACTTTC. This encodes CASSLILGGANVLTF.

This chain connects TRBV5-4 to TRBJ2-3; D call uncertain. CDR1 and CDR2 (germline): SGHNT, YYREEE (reference sequence). CDR3 length: 15 residues. Trimming removed 1 base from V and 6 bases from J, with 15 bases in between. The CDR3 nucleotides are TGTGCCAGCAGCTTGATTAATACTGTCGGGGATACGCAGTATTTT. Residues: CASSLINTVGDTQYF.

With respect to this clone: One end of the junction fails to match germline, which may point to a read error. The rearrangement joins TRBV15 to TRBJ2-7; tentative D call: TRBD1 (6 bases). This CDR3 spans 14 amino acids. CDR1 LNHNV and CDR2 YYDKDF come from the germline V gene (reference sequence). As DNA, the CDR3 is TGTGCCACCAGTAGAGGGCAGCCAGGGGTCGAGCAGTACTTC. Translation gives CATSRGQPGVEQYF.

The chain joins TRBV5-6 to TRBJ2-7; weak D call: TRBD2 (5 bases). The germline V and J ends were trimmed by 0 bases and 7 bases, with 11 bases remaining between them. There are 13 residues in the CDR3. Germline CDR1 is SGHDT and CDR2 is YYEEEE. This CDR3 is CASSLDGSGEQYF. CDR3 nucleotides: TGTGCCAGCAGCTTGGATGGCAGCGGAGAGCAGTACTTC.

This chain uses TRBV19 with TRBJ2-3; TRBD2 agrees at 9 bases. Trimming took 5 bases from V and 2 from J; bases not matched to a gene: 11. The CDR3 is 17 amino acids. Germline-derived CDR1 and CDR2 are LNHDA and SQIVND (reference sequence). The CDR3 nucleotides are TGTGCCAGTAGTTCCCGGACTAGCGCTTCACACACAGATACGCAGTATTTT. Translating gives CASSSRTSASHTDTQYF. The entire variable domain, with the rest obtained from reference TRBV19 and TRBJ2-3, is as follows: DGGITQSPKYLFRKEGQNVTLSCEQNLNHDAMYWYRQDPGQGLRLIYYSQIVNDFQKGDIAEGYSVSREKKESFPLTVTSAQKNPTAFYLCASSSRTSASHTDTQYFGPGTRLTVL.

The V call is TRBV4-1, the J call TRBJ2-1; TRBD2 might be the D (6 bases). Germline CDR1 MGHRA, CDR2 YSYEKL. The CDR3 totals 17 residues. V gave up 0 bases and J gave up 0 bases, with 12 bases separating them. The CDR3: CASSQELVTSSYNEQFF. The CDR3 region has the DNA TGCGCCAGCAGCCAAGAGCTTGTGACTAGCTCCTACAATGAGCAGTTCTTC.

The genes are TRBV27 and TRBJ2-3; 8 bases agree with TRBD1. The CDR3 has 17 amino acids. Unmatched junction bases numbered 10, after V lost 4 bases and J lost 1 base. Germline V CDR1 and CDR2: MNHEY, SMNVEV (reference sequence). CDR3 loop: CASSWTMTGDGTDTQYF. The CDR3 DNA reads as TGTGCCAGCAGTTGGACCATGACAGGGGATGGCACAGATACGCAGTATTTT.

This sequence joins TRBV29-1 and TRBJ2-1, with TRBD1 matching over 8 bases. Germline assignment: CDR1 SQVTM and CDR2 ANQGSEA. V dropped 6 bases and J dropped 7; count of bases not matched to a gene: 14. The CDR3 loop spans 15 amino acids. This chain's CDR3 is CSVGTGSGIRNEQFF. The DNA of the CDR3 is TGCAGCGTCGGGACAGGATCTGGGATTAGGAATGAGCAGTTCTTC.

The CDR3, as DNA: TGTGCCAGCCGAGCTCCGGGACAGCTTAATTCACCCCTCCACTTT. Residues: CASRAPGQLNSPLHF. The chain couples TRBV6-6 to TRBJ1-6, with 7 bases aligning to TRBD1. This CDR3 spans 15 amino acids. Germline V gene lookup returns CDR1 MNHNY and CDR2 SVGAGI (reference sequence). The junction had 10 bases not matched to a gene; V was cut back by 8 bases and J by 6 bases.

The chain uses TRBV12-5 and TRBJ2-5, with 8 nucleotides matching TRBD1. After removal of 6 bases from V and 4 bases from J, the junction contained 7 bases not matched to a gene. The CDR3 runs 14 residues. In germline, CDR1 is LGHNT, CDR2 FRNRAP. The CDR3 reads CASGQAGGSETQYF. Here the CDR3 DNA reads TGTGCTAGTGGACAAGCAGGGGGCTCAGAGACCCAGTACTTC.

A few counts support this clone. The V and J genes are TRBV19 and TRBJ2-7; D might be TRBD2 (5 bases). Germline assignment: CDR1 LNHDA and CDR2 SQIVND (reference sequence). V gave up 4 bases and J gave up 3 bases, with 10 bases separating them. The CDR3 is 13 residues long. CDR3 sequence reads: CASSTRGYYEQYF. As DNA, the CDR3 is TGTGCCAGTAGTACCCGGGGTTACTACGAGCAGTACTTC. The variable domain in full, completed from reference TRBV19 and TRBJ2-7, reads DGGITQSPKYLFRKEGQNVTLSCEQNLNHDAMYWYRQDPGQGLRLIYYSQIVNDFQKGDIAEGYSVSREKKESFPLTVTSAQKNPTAFYLCASSTRGYYEQYFGPGTRLTVT.

The J gene is TRBJ2-7, the V gene TRBV5-6; D remains ambiguous. CDR3 length: 14 amino acids. Germline assignment: CDR1 SGHDT and CDR2 YYEEEE. With 4 bases removed from V and 0 bases from J, the gap between germline ends came to 11 bases. In nucleotides, the CDR3 is TGTGCCAGCAGCCGTGGGCCCGTCTCCTACGAGCAGTACTTC. Amino acids: CASSRGPVSYEQYF. The complete variable domain, with remaining parts taken from reference TRBV5-6 and TRBJ2-7, reads DAGVTQSPTHLIKTRGQQVTLRCSPKSGHDTVSWYQQALGQGPQFIFQYYEEEERQRGNFPDRFSGHQFPNYSSELNVNALLLGDSALYLCASSRGPVSYEQYFGPGTRLTVT.

This rearrangement joins TRBV6-5 to TRBJ2-5, with D maybe TRBD1 (5 bases). Germline V gene sequence: CDR1 MNHEY, CDR2 SVGAGI. The V and J ends lost 1 base and 0 bases respectively, with 12 bases between them. The CDR3 loop spans 16 amino acids. CDR3 amino acids: CASSYWAGSYQETQYF. In DNA, the CDR3 is TGTGCCAGCAGTTACTGGGCAGGGTCGTACCAAGAGACCCAGTACTTC.

The chain joins TRBV6-1 to TRBJ2-5; 9 positions match TRBD1. The CDR3 consists of 18 residues. V lost 0 bases and J lost 4; bases outside the gene matches: 12. Germline assignment: CDR1 MNHNS and CDR2 SASEGT. DNA for the CDR3: TGTGCCAGCAGTGAAGCGGCACACAGGGGGCGAGTGGGAGAGACCCAGTACTTC. Its protein is CASSEAAHRGRVGETQYF.

Only a few counts were recorded for this clone. This chain connects TRBV2 to TRBJ1-5; D is undetermined. Deletions cut 3 bases from V and 6 bases from J, with 12 bases between. The length of the CDR3 is 14 residues. Germline V CDR1 and CDR2: SNHLY, FYNNEI. Here the CDR3 reads CASSEGSPGQPQHF. In DNA form, the CDR3 reads TGTGCCAGCAGTGAGGGCAGTCCTGGTCAGCCCCAGCATTTT.